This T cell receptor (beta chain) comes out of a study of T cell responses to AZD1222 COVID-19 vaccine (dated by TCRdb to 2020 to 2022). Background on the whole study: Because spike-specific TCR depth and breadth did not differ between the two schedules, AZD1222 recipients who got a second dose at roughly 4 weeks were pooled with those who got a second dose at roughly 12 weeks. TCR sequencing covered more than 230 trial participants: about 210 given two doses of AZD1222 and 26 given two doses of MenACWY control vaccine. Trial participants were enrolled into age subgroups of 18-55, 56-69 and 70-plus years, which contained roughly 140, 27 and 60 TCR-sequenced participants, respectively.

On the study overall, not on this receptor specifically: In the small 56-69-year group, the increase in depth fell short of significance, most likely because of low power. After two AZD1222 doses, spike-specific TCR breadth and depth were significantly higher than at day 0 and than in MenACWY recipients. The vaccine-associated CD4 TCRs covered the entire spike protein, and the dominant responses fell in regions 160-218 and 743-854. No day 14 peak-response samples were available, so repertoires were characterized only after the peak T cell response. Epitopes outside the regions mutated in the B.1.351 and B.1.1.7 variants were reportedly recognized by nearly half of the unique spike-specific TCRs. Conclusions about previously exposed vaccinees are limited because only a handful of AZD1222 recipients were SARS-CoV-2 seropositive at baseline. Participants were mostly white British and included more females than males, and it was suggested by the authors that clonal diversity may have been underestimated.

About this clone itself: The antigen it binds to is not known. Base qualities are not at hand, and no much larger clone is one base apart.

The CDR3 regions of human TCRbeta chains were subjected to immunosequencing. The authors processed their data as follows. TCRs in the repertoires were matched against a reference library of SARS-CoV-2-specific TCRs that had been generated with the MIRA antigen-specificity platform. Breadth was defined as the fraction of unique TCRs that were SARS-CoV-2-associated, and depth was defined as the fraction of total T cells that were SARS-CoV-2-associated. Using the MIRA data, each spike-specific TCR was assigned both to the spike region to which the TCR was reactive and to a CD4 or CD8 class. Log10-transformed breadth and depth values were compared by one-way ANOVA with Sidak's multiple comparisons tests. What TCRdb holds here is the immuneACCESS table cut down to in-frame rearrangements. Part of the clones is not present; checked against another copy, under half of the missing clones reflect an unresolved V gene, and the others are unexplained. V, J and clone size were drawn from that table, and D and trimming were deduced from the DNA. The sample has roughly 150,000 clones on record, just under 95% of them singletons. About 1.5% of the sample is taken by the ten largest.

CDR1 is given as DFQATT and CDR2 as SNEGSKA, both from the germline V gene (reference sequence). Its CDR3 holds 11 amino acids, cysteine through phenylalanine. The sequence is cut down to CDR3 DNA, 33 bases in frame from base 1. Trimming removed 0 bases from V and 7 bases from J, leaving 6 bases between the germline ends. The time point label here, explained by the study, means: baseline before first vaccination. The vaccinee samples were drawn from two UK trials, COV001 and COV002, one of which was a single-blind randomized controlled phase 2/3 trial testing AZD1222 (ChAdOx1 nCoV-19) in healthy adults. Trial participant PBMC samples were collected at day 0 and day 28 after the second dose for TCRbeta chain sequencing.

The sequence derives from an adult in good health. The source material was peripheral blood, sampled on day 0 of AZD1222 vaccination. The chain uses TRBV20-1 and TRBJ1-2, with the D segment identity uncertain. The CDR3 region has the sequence CSARDESGYTF. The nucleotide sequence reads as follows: TGCAGTGCTAGAGATGAATCTGGCTACACCTTC.